This T cell receptor (beta chain) was sequenced during a study of blood T cells in healthy people across ages. Per sample, no less than 5 micrograms of total RNA were extracted. A second about 6 to 12 cycle PCR used barcoded and J-beta primers. TCRdb re-derived calls from the 5' RACE reads in MiXCR, one entry per CDR3 protein. The table shows about 900,000 distinct CDR3 sequences, with around two thirds occurring only once. Germline V gene sequence: CDR1 MNHEY, CDR2 SVGAGI. The CDR3 has 14 residues. The V end was cut by 2 bases, the J end by 2 bases, with 10 bases between. Sequenced material: blood. This TCR derives from a man aged 25 to 40 in good health. V is TRBV6-5 and J is TRBJ2-7, with D tentatively TRBD1 or TRBD2 (5 bases each). The CDR3 bases are TGTGCCAGCAGTTACGGGGACGGGGCCTACGAGCAGTACTTC. Protein: CASSYGDGAYEQYF.